The rows below give T cell receptor beta chains drawn from one sample of a study of OX40 agonist ivuxolimab in advanced cancers. Measured with immunoSEQ multiplex PCR; TCRdb has only the in-frame clones, and not every one. The sample lists 98,000 or so clones, roughly 90% occurring once. Sample: CD4+ or CD8+ T cells sorted from blood, taken in a trial of the OX40 agonist ivuxolimab. The receptor set was obtained from an adult with an advanced solid tumor such as melanoma, head and neck, liver or kidney cancer. Both conserved end residues are part of each CDR3. The D gene is left open where the match is weak. The listing skips clone size in some rows; elsewhere it reads once, few, many or a size class.

V: TRBV19
D: .
J: TRBJ2-7
size: .
CDR3: CASSIQGGSYEQYF
DNA: TGTGCCAGTAGTATTCAAGGGGGCTCCTACGAGCAGTACTTC

V: TRBV9
D: .
J: TRBJ1-4
size: .
CDR3: CASSVTGRAHEKLFF
DNA: TGTGCCAGCAGCGTAACAGGAAGAGCGCATGAAAAACTGTTTTTT

V: TRBV29-1
D: .
J: TRBJ1-4
size: .
CDR3: CSVRGATNEKLFF
DNA: TGCAGCGTTAGAGGCGCAACTAATGAAAAACTGTTTTTT

V: TRBV6-1
D: .
J: TRBJ2-7
size: .
CDR3: CASRGSVGREQYF
DNA: TGTGCCAGCAGAGGGTCTGTGGGGAGGGAGCAGTACTTC

V: TRBV9
D: .
J: TRBJ1-2
size: .
CDR3: CASSVEGPGLNGYTF
DNA: TGTGCCAGCAGCGTAGAGGGGCCGGGGCTTAATGGCTACACCTTC

V: TRBV6-6
D: TRBD1
J: TRBJ2-7
size: .
CDR3: CASSYFGRGRGEQYF
DNA: TGTGCCAGCAGTTACTTCGGCAGGGGGCGAGGGGAGCAGTACTTC

V: TRBV11-3
D: TRBD2
J: TRBJ2-3
size: .
CDR3: CASSARLAGPTDTQYF
DNA: TGTGCCAGTAGCGCTCGACTAGCGGGCCCTACAGATACGCAGTATTTT

V: TRBV29-1
D: .
J: TRBJ1-1
size: .
CDR3: CSVGRIANTEAFF
DNA: TGCAGCGTTGGCCGGATCGCGAACACTGAAGCTTTCTTT

V: TRBV9
D: .
J: TRBJ2-1
size: .
CDR3: CASSVAGDEQFF
DNA: TGTGCCAGCAGCGTAGCCGGCGATGAGCAGTTCTTC

V: TRBV7-3
D: .
J: TRBJ2-3
size: .
CDR3: CASSFDQRLSADTQYF
DNA: TGTGCCAGCAGCTTTGACCAACGACTCTCCGCAGATACGCAGTATTTT

V: TRBV7-6
D: TRBD1
J: TRBJ2-7
size: .
CDR3: CASSLVGGQVYEQYF
DNA: TGTGCCAGCAGTCTCGTGGGGGGACAGGTCTACGAGCAGTACTTC

V: TRBV4-1
D: TRBD2
J: TRBJ2-3
size: once
CDR3: CASSGERLASTDTQYF
DNA: TGCGCCAGCAGCGGAGAGAGACTAGCGAGCACAGATACGCAGTATTTT

V: TRBV5-1
D: .
J: TRBJ2-5
size: .
CDR3: CASSLDRAETQYF
DNA: TGCGCCAGCAGCTTGGACAGGGCAGAGACCCAGTACTTC

V: TRBV30
D: TRBD1
J: TRBJ1-3
size: .
CDR3: CACTGGSGNTIYF
DNA: TGTGCCTGTACAGGGGGCTCTGGAAACACCATATATTTT

V: TRBV19
D: .
J: TRBJ1-4
size: .
CDR3: CASSEGKGATNEKLFF
DNA: TGTGCCAGTAGTGAAGGAAAAGGGGCAACTAATGAAAAACTGTTTTTT

V: TRBV7-9
D: .
J: TRBJ1-3
size: .
CDR3: CASSLGVAGSTGNTIYF
DNA: TGTGCCAGCAGCTTAGGGGTTGCAGGGTCGACAGGAAACACCATATATTTT

V: TRBV5-1
D: .
J: TRBJ2-1
size: .
CDR3: CASSLTINEQFF
DNA: TGCGCCAGCAGCTTGACCATCAATGAGCAGTTCTTC

V: TRBV30
D: TRBD1
J: TRBJ2-5
size: .
CDR3: CAWSDGQGAETQYF
DNA: TGTGCCTGGAGTGATGGACAGGGGGCGGAGACCCAGTACTTC

V: TRBV9
D: TRBD1
J: TRBJ1-4
size: .
CDR3: CASSLGQRNEKLFF
DNA: TGTGCCAGCAGCTTGGGACAGAGGAATGAAAAACTGTTTTTT

V: TRBV6-5
D: .
J: TRBJ1-2
size: .
CDR3: CASSYDGSLRGYTF
DNA: TGTGCCAGCAGTTACGATGGATCCCTCAGAGGCTACACCTTC